This TCR beta chain was retrieved from a study of blood T cell repertoires in COVID-19. For the study at large: Some COVID-19 samples were acute and others convalescent; all came from the United States, Italy and Spain. T cells, B-cell-depleted T cells, or PBMCs supplied cDNA or gDNA.

Original processing notes: Counts of nucleated cells, estimated from reference gene primer amplification, were obtained. The table came from immunoSEQ multiplex PCR; TCRdb's copy has only in-frame clones and leaves some out. V and J calls and clone size are given by that table; D and trimming were obtained from the DNA. This sample carries approximately 200,000 clones, about 85% of them seen once, and the ten largest clones take about 2%. From germline, CDR1 is MNHEY and CDR2 SVGEGT. The CDR3 has 16 amino acids. V was clipped by 5 bases and J by 4 bases; unmatched bases: 8. V and J are TRBV6-2 or TRBV6-3 and TRBJ1-5; TRBD1 aligns across 10 bases. This clonotype was sampled from a man in his sixties or seventies with active or convalescent COVID-19. The sequenced sample consisted of peripheral blood. CDR3 sequence reads: CASSHRQGARNQPQHF. The CDR3 DNA is TGTGCCAGCAGTCACAGACAGGGGGCAAGGAATCAGCCCCAGCATTTT.